What follows is one T cell receptor beta chain and its context. Its specific antigen is unknown. The sample holds no much larger clone one base away, and base qualities are not on file. This sample was included in a study of blood T cell repertoires in COVID-19 (dated by TCRdb to the early 2020s). Describing the broader study: Samples from collaborators originated in the United States, Italy and Spain and spanned both the acute and convalescent phases of COVID-19. The prospective study material was composed of cDNA or gDNA derived from T cells, B-cell-depleted T cells, or PBMCs. Subjects who had been exposed to COVID-19, were actively infected with it, or had recovered from it provided the deeply sampled blood TCRbeta repertoires that made up the dataset. The repertoires were released in a freely available public database intended as a resource for research on the immune response to SARS-CoV-2. Samples came from the ongoing ImmuneRACE study (first 160 participants) plus 1,254 subjects from 6 global collaborators. The sample metadata nearly always contained a de-identified subject ID, COVID-19 status, age in years and sex. HLA class I and class II types, where available, came from metadata supplied by the sample provider rather than from assay-based typing.

The immunoSEQ Assay, a bias-controlled multiplex PCR, was used to amplify TCRbeta CDR3 regions from genomic DNA. Under the source paper's analysis protocol: Nucleated cell counts per sample were estimated from amplification of reference gene primers within the assay. To quantify the absolute abundance of each unique TCRbeta CDR3 rearrangement, sequence reads were collapsed and filtered. For each sample, productive Simpson clonality was calculated by taking the square root of Simpson's diversity index across productive rearrangements. This is the immuneACCESS table as TCRdb keeps it, with only in-frame sequences that have V and J called. A part of the clones is gone; compared with another copy, unresolved V genes explain less than half, and the rest is unexplained. V, J and clone size were drawn from that table, and D and trimming were deduced from the DNA. The sample table lists some 100,000 clones, around 85% of them with a count of one. 7.9% of the sample is in the top ten clones.

Samples from volunteer blood donors who had recovered from COVID-19 were contributed by a second Seattle source. The collaborating institutions used their own protocols to collect whole blood in K2EDTA tubes. For TCRbeta analysis, collaborators shipped samples as frozen whole blood, isolated PBMCs, or DNA extracted from either of those sample types. CDR1 and CDR2 are read off the germline V gene as SGHRS and YFSETQ. The germline ends are 11 bases apart after V is trimmed by 4 bases and J by 2 bases. Counted from cysteine to phenylalanine, this CDR3 has 14 amino acids. Of all the DNA, just the CDR3 is kept, 42 bases in frame from base 1. Overall results and qualifications from the work: How much clinical and demographic metadata was included differed by source and by participant, and the metadata was provided uncurated.

Sample: peripheral blood. Recombination connected TRBV5-1 to TRBJ2-3; the D gene is unclear. This TCR came from a man aged 65 to 79 who had recovered from COVID-19. The CDR3 here reads CASSPQFPTDTQYF. The nucleotides read TGCGCCAGCAGCCCTCAGTTTCCCACAGATACGCAGTATTTT. The full variable domain, with segments outside the CDR3 supplied by the reference TRBV5-1 and TRBJ2-3 proteins, appears as KAGVTQTPRYLIKTRGQQVTLSCSPISGHRSVSWYQQTPGQGLQFLFEYFSETQRNKGNFPGRFSGRQFSNSRSEMNVSTLELGDSALYLCASSPQFPTDTQYFGPGTRLTVL.